This T cell receptor (beta chain) was identified in a study of cytomegalovirus exposure and HLA in healthy donors. Trimming took 3 bases from V and 2 from J; bases not matched to a gene: 1. The germline CDR1 and CDR2 sequences are MDHEN and SYDVKM. This CDR3 region has 14 residues. Vbeta (60) and Jbeta (13) primers were used in the PCR. This table comes from immunoSEQ multiplex PCR, and its TCRdb copy is limited to in-frame clones, with some not included. The sample comprises approximately 140,000 clones, approximately 80% of which are singletons, and around 4.9% rests with the top ten. This clone occurred once.

The sequencing input was PBMCs. The genes are TRBV28 and TRBJ1-2; 9 nucleotides line up with TRBD1. The TCR sequence derives from a male donor in good health and CMV-seronegative. The CDR3 region is CASSLGQGNYGYTF. The CDR3, as DNA: TGTGCCAGCAGTTTGGGACAGGGAAACTATGGCTACACCTTC.